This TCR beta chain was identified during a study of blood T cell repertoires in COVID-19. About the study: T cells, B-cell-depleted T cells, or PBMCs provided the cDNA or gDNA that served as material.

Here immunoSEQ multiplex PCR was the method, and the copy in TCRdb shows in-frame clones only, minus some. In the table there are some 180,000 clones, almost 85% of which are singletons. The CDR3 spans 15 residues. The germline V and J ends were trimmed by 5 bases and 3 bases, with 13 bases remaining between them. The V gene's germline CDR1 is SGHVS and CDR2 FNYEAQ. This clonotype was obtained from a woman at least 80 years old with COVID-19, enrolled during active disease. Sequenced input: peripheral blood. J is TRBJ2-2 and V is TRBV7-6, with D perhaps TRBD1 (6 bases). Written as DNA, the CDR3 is TGTGCCAGCAGCACCCCAGGGGCGGACACCGGGGAGCTGTTTTTT. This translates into CASSTPGADTGELFF.